Presented here are 25 T cell receptor beta chains from one specimen sequenced in a study of neoadjuvant anti-PD-1 for oral cavity cancer (dated by TCRdb to the early 2020s). Libraries were made using the immunoSEQ multiplex PCR assay. Here the immuneACCESS table is served through TCRdb, limited to in-frame sequences with V and J called. Missing clones are a known gap in these copies; in checked studies unresolved V genes cover under half, and the rest lacks a known reason. The sample profile shows over 7,500 clones; 69% of them were found once. Of the sample, about 3% falls within the top ten clones. What this sample's time point label stands for: after neoadjuvant nivolumab, at surgical resection. The sample was PBMCs, taken after nivolumab (anti-PD-1) treatment. All receptors come from a person aged 35-80 years with oral cavity squamous cell carcinoma.

This clone has more than one count but fewer than ten. The gene calls are TRBV19 and TRBJ2-7; TRBD1 matches 7 bases. The length of the CDR3 is 15 residues. The germline gives CDR1 LNHDA, CDR2 SQIVND (reference sequence). With 4 bases clipped from V and 0 bases from J, the junction kept 6 bases outside the gene matches. CDR3: CASSTGTAFSYEQYF. For the CDR3, the DNA is TGTGCCAGTAGTACCGGGACAGCGTTCTCCTACGAGCAGTACTTC.

The chain is built from TRBV16 and TRBJ1-6, with 9 bases fitting TRBD1. The CDR3 is made up of 16 amino acids. The V and J ends lost 0 bases and 9 bases, in that order; junction bases with no gene match: 6. The germline gives CDR1 KGHSY, CDR2 FQNENV. As DNA, the CDR3 is TGTGCCAGCAGCCAATCGCCGGGACAGGGCGTTTCACCCCTCCACTTT. This gives the protein CASSQSPGQGVSPLHF. The variable domain in full, completed from reference TRBV16 and TRBJ1-6, reads GEEVAQTPKHLVRGEGQKAKLYCAPIKGHSYVFWYQQVLKNEFKFLISFQNENVFDETGMPKERFSAKCLPNSPCSLEIQATKLEDSAVYFCASSQSPGQGVSPLHFGNGTRLTVT.

The chain has TRBV6-1 and TRBJ1-1; D is uncertain. The V end was cut by 8 bases, the J end by 4 bases, with 14 bases between. The germline V gene encodes CDR1 MNHNS and CDR2 SASEGT. The CDR3 is 13 residues long. CDR3 region: CASLRRGVTEAFF. The CDR3 DNA is TGTGCCAGCCTTAGACGTGGGGTCACTGAAGCTTTCTTT.

The gene calls are TRBV15 and TRBJ1-5, with TRBD1 as a possible D gene (5 bases). Trimming left V 2 bases short and J 11 bases short, with 22 bases between. This CDR3 is built from 16 residues. Looked up from germline, CDR1 is LNHNV and CDR2 is YYDKDF (reference sequence). This CDR3 is CATSRPGTSGKVSQHF. CDR3 sequence (DNA): TGTGCCACCAGCAGACCTGGGACCTCAGGGAAAGTTTCCCAGCATTTT.

The chain couples TRBV6-6 to TRBJ1-5, with 9 nucleotides matching TRBD1. The CDR3 has 14 residues. Germline lookup yields CDR1 MNHNY and CDR2 SVGAGI (reference sequence). V was clipped by 9 bases and J by 4 bases; unmatched bases: 7. CDR3 protein: CASGGGQGNQPQHF. CDR3 sequence (DNA): TGTGCCAGTGGTGGAGGACAGGGGAATCAGCCCCAGCATTTT.

This clone was seen more than once but under ten times. The CDR3 region has the DNA TGTGCCAGCAGTCCGCACTCCGGACAGGGCGAGCAGTACTTC. Protein product: CASSPHSGQGEQYF. The chain is built from TRBV27 and TRBJ2-7; TRBD1 agrees at 8 bases. In germline, CDR1 is MNHEY, CDR2 SMNVEV (reference sequence). V was clipped by 5 bases and J by 6 bases; unmatched bases: 9. The CDR3 has 14 amino acids.

The chain employs TRBV11-3 and TRBJ2-7; D not certain. Trimming cost V 0 bases and J 7 bases, with 7 bases left between them. The CDR3 covers 12 residues. Per germline, CDR1 SGHNT and CDR2 YENEEA. The CDR3 nucleotides read TGTGCCAGCAGCTTAGAGCTGGGGGAGCAGTACTTC. Amino acids: CASSLELGEQYF.

This clone was seen a handful of times. The gene calls are TRBV10-3 and TRBJ1-6; a possible D gene is TRBD1 (6 bases). Germline V gene lookup returns CDR1 ENHRY and CDR2 SYGVKD. Trimming removed 7 bases from V and 5 bases from J, with 9 bases in between. This CDR3 is 13 amino acids long. CDR3 residues: CAITGQDNSPLHF. CDR3 DNA sequence: TGTGCCATCACGGGACAAGATAATTCACCCCTCCACTTT.

This chain uses TRBV18 with TRBJ1-5; the match to TRBD1 covers 7 bases. CDR1 is KGHSH and CDR2 is LQKENI in the germline V gene. Losses at the gene ends were 3 bases for V and 5 bases for J; bases not matched to a gene: 1. The CDR3 length is 13 residues. The CDR3 DNA sequence: TGTGCCAGCTCACCTGACAGGGATCAGCCCCAGCATTTT. It yields the protein CASSPDRDQPQHF.

V is TRBV9 and J is TRBJ1-3; no clear D gene. Trimming pared 3 bases from V and 15 bases from J, leaving 16 bases between. From germline, CDR1 is SGDLS and CDR2 YYNGEE. This CDR3 spans 12 amino acids. In nucleotides, the CDR3 is TGTGCCAGCAGCGGTCCCGGGCTCAGGACATATTTT. Protein: CASSGPGLRTYF. The variable domain in full, with the rest retrieved from reference TRBV9 and TRBJ1-3, is DSGVTQTPKHLITATGQRVTLRCSPRSGDLSVYWYQQSLDQGLQFLIQYYNGEERAKGNILERFSAQQFPDLHSELNLSSLELGDSALYFCASSGPGLRTYFGEGSWLTVV.

V and J are TRBV4-1 and TRBJ1-5; tentative D call: TRBD1 (6 bases). Looked up from germline, CDR1 is MGHRA and CDR2 is YSYEKL. Trimming pared 0 bases from V and 5 bases from J, leaving 11 bases between. This CDR3 comprises 15 residues. CDR3 nucleotides: TGCGCCAGCAGCCAAGAAGGCGGGGGGCATCAGCCCCAGCATTTT. Amino acid sequence: CASSQEGGGHQPQHF.

The rearrangement links TRBV18 to TRBJ1-5; TRBD1 agrees at 11 bases. The CDR3 consists of 16 residues. V lost 4 bases, J lost 2 bases, and 4 bases stayed unmatched. The germline V gene has CDR1 KGHSH and CDR2 LQKENI. The CDR3 reads CASSRTGGTGNQPQHF. DNA for the CDR3: TGTGCCAGCTCACGGACAGGGGGCACTGGCAATCAGCCCCAGCATTTT.

This clone was counted only a few times. V and J are TRBV4-1 and TRBJ2-7; 10 nucleotides match TRBD1. Germline-derived CDR1 and CDR2 are MGHRA and YSYEKL. This CDR3 comprises 14 residues. The V and J ends lost 8 bases and 6 bases, in that order; junction bases with no gene match: 10. The CDR3 region has the DNA TGCGCCAGCGAACGTAGACAGGGGGCGGCCGAGCAGTACTTC. Protein sequence: CASERRQGAAEQYF.

This chain connects TRBV7-2 to TRBJ2-7; 11 bases align to TRBD2. With 5 bases clipped from V and 2 bases from J, the junction kept 5 bases outside the gene matches. The CDR3 runs to 15 residues. Looked up from germline, CDR1 is SGHTA and CDR2 is FQGNSA. As DNA, the CDR3 is TGTGCCAGCAGCCTGACTAGCGGGGATACCTACGAGCAGTACTTC. This translates into CASSLTSGDTYEQYF.

The J gene is TRBJ2-2, the V gene TRBV27; unclear D gene. The germline V and J ends were trimmed by 1 base and 7 bases, with 10 bases remaining between them. Germline V gene sequence: CDR1 MNHEY, CDR2 SMNVEV (reference sequence). The CDR3 totals 14 residues. The DNA for the CDR3 is TGTGCCAGCAGTTTATACAGTCCCGGCGGGGAGCTGTTTTTT. Translated: CASSLYSPGGELFF.

This clone has only a few counts. The rearrangement joins TRBV4-1 to TRBJ1-1; D uncertain. This CDR3 comprises 15 residues. Germline V gene data show CDR1 as MGHRA and CDR2 as YSYEKL. Between the trimmed V and J ends, which lost 2 bases and 1 base, there was a span of 11 bases. The CDR3 loop is CASSQTPGRNTEAFF. DNA of the CDR3: TGCGCCAGCAGCCAAACACCCGGACGGAACACTGAAGCTTTCTTT.

Turning to this clone: One junction end does not reproduce the germline sequence, and a read error may be involved. The chain has TRBV6-1 and TRBJ1-1; TRBD1 is a possible D gene (5 bases). The CDR3 has 14 residues. Germline-derived CDR1 and CDR2 are MNHNS and SASEGT. The CDR3: CASSEVTGPPGWVF. For the CDR3, the DNA is TGTGCCAGCAGTGAAGTTACAGGTCCTCCCGGGTGGGTCTTT.

The gene calls are TRBV29-1 and TRBJ1-2; D possibly corresponds to TRBD1 (6 bases). V lost 0 bases and J lost 2, with 10 bases in between. CDR1 is SQVTM and CDR2 is ANQGSEA in the germline V gene. This CDR3 contains 14 residues. The DNA of the CDR3 is TGCAGCGTTGAAGAACAGGGAAGAAACTATGGCTACACCTTC. It is translated as CSVEEQGRNYGYTF.

This clone is a singleton in its sample. V gene TRBV18 combines with J gene TRBJ2-3; 9 bases fit TRBD1. V lost 3 bases to trimming and J lost 4 bases; unmatched junction nucleotides: 5. Germline assignment: CDR1 KGHSH and CDR2 LQKENI. The CDR3 length is 15 residues. CDR3 amino acids: CASSPFTGGSDTQYF. The CDR3 nucleotides are TGTGCCAGCTCACCGTTTACAGGGGGCTCAGATACGCAGTATTTT. The variable domain in full, with the rest retrieved from reference TRBV18 and TRBJ2-3, is NAGVMQNPRHLVRRRGQEARLRCSPMKGHSHVYWYRQLPEEGLKFMVYLQKENIIDESGMPKERFSAEFPKEGPSILRIQQVVRGDSAAYFCASSPFTGGSDTQYFGPGTRLTVL.

The rearrangement links TRBV19 to TRBJ2-4; 8 bases fit TRBD1. Germline-derived CDR1 and CDR2 are LNHDA and SQIVND (reference sequence). The length of the CDR3 is 15 residues. V dropped 9 bases and J dropped 1; count of bases not matched to a gene: 8. CDR3: CASAGGGIAKNIQYF. The CDR3 DNA reads as TGTGCCAGCGCAGGGGGCGGAATTGCCAAAAACATTCAGTACTTC.

The chain combines TRBV27 with TRBJ2-7; the match to TRBD1 covers 12 bases. The CDR3 spans 18 residues. J gave up 2 bases and V 4 bases, and 12 bases lay outside the gene matches. Germline lookup yields CDR1 MNHEY and CDR2 SMNVEV (reference sequence). The DNA for the CDR3 is TGTGCCAGCAGTTGGAAGTCAGGATGGGACAGGGGGCCCTACGAGCAGTACTTC. It codes for CASSWKSGWDRGPYEQYF.

The rearrangement links TRBV30 to TRBJ2-7; the D gene is possibly TRBD2 (5 bases). V lost 0 bases and J lost 4, with 10 bases in between. From germline, CDR1 is GTSNPN and CDR2 SVGIG (reference sequence). The CDR3 has 13 amino acids. Written as DNA, the CDR3 is TGTGCCTGGAGTGTAGGCCGCGGGTACGAGCAGTACTTC. Its translation: CAWSVGRGYEQYF.

In its sample, this clone was seen once. The V call is TRBV4-3, the J call TRBJ1-6; unclear D gene. The CDR3 length is 17 residues. Trimming took 2 bases from V and 0 from J, leaving 11 bases between them. The germline V gene has CDR1 LGHNA and CDR2 YSLEER. The CDR3 protein is CASSQLYFNSYNSPLHF. The CDR3 DNA is TGCGCCAGCAGCCAACTCTATTTCAACTCCTATAATTCACCCCTCCACTTT.

The J gene is TRBJ2-7, the V gene TRBV29-1; TRBD1 is a possible D gene (6 bases). CDR3 length: 12 residues. V lost 7 bases to trimming and J lost 7 bases, with 17 bases between them. CDR1 is SQVTM, CDR2 ANQGSEA, per germline. CDR3 sequence reads: CSGGHMAGEQYF. The CDR3 coding sequence is TGCAGCGGGGGACACATGGCCGGGGAGCAGTACTTC.

This chain links TRBV6-5 with TRBJ1-3, with 7 positions matching TRBD1. This CDR3 is 15 amino acids long. Germline CDR1 and CDR2: MNHEY and SVGAGI. V shed 4 bases, J shed 0 bases, and the junction held 3 bases outside the gene matches. CDR3 in amino acids: CASSWTGSSGNTIYF. CDR3 DNA: TGTGCCAGCAGTTGGACAGGCAGCTCTGGAAACACCATATATTTT.